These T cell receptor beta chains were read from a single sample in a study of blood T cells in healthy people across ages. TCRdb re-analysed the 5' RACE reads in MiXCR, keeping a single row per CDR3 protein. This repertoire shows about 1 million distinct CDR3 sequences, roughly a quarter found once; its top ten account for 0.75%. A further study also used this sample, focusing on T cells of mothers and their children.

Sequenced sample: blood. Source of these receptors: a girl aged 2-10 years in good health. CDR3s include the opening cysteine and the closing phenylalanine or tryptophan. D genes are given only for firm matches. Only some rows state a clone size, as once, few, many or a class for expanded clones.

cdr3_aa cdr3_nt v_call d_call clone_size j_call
CASSRFEAGQETQCF TGTGCCAGCAGCCGATTCGAAGCGGGGCAAGAGACCCAGTGCTTC TRBV11-3 TRBD2 - TRBJ2-5
CASSRDREDYEQYF TGTGCCAGCAGCCGGGACAGGGAAGACTACGAGCAGTACTTC TRBV7-6 TRBD1 few TRBJ2-7
CASSLGPIGTEAFF TGCGCCAGCAGCTTGGGACCCATAGGGACTGAAGCTTTCTTT TRBV5-1 - few TRBJ1-1
CASSQGLLSSYEQYF TGTGCCAGCAGCCAGGGACTTCTTAGCTCCTACGAGCAGTACTTC TRBV7-2 - - TRBJ2-7
CASSRGGVAEAFF TGTGCCAGCAGTCGGGGGGGCGTCGCTGAAGCTTTCTTT TRBV9 - - TRBJ1-1
CASSQSSGYTF TGTGCCAGCAGCCAAAGTAGTGGCTACACCTTC TRBV4-2 - few TRBJ1-2
CASSETGGNYGYTF TGCGCCAGCAGTGAGACAGGGGGCAACTATGGCTACACCTTC TRBV10-2 TRBD1 few TRBJ1-2
CSVDLAHTGETQYF TGCAGCGTTGATCTGGCCCACACCGGAGAGACCCAGTACTTC TRBV29-1 - - TRBJ2-5
CATSVGTDTQYF TGTGCCACCAGCGTAGGGACAGATACGCAGTATTTT TRBV15 - - TRBJ2-3
CASSLDRGTREQFF TGTGCCAGCAGCTTAGATCGCGGCACAAGGGAGCAGTTCTTC TRBV11-2 - - TRBJ2-1
CASSVGPPPDTQYF TGTGCCAGCAGCGTCGGGCCGCCGCCAGATACGCAGTATTTT TRBV7-2 - - TRBJ2-3
CASRLATSSEQYF TGTGCCAGCCGACTAGCGACCTCGAGCGAGCAGTACTTC TRBV19 TRBD2 few TRBJ2-7
CASSVGDTTTVEAFF TGTGCCAGCAGCGTGGGGGACACCACAACCGTTGAAGCTTTCTTT TRBV9 - many TRBJ1-1
CASSFEGAGDNEQFF TGTGCCAGCAGCTTTGAGGGGGCGGGGGACAATGAGCAGTTCTTC TRBV7-9 - - TRBJ2-1
CASGTEDYEQYF TGTGCCAGCGGGACAGAGGACTACGAGCAGTACTTC TRBV6-2/TRBV6-3 TRBD1 - TRBJ2-7
CSAPERGLAEAFF TGCAGTGCCCCGGAGAGGGGATTGGCTGAAGCTTTCTTT TRBV20-1 - - TRBJ1-1
CASSARDRGPGYGYTF TGTGCCAGCAGTGCTCGGGACAGGGGGCCAGGCTATGGCTACACCTTC TRBV25-1 TRBD1 few TRBJ1-2
CASSAVVVVPYEQYF TGTGCCAGCAGTGCGGTTGTGGTAGTTCCCTACGAGCAGTACTTC TRBV2 - - TRBJ2-7
CASSLEVDESPLHF TGTGCCAGCAGCTTGGAAGTGGACGAATCACCCCTCCACTTT TRBV5-6 - few TRBJ1-6
CASGLGQGAGETQYF TGTGCTAGTGGTCTCGGACAGGGGGCGGGGGAGACCCAGTACTTC TRBV12-5 TRBD1 - TRBJ2-5
CASSESFGDRGFSYEQYF TGTGCCAGCAGTGAATCCTTCGGGGATCGAGGATTCTCCTACGAGCAGTACTTC TRBV2 - - TRBJ2-7
CATSRDYGEAKNIQYF TGTGCCACCAGCAGAGATTATGGGGAAGCCAAAAACATTCAGTACTTC TRBV15 - - TRBJ2-4
CASSPPRVRADTQYF TGTGCCAGCAGTCCGCCAAGAGTCAGGGCAGATACGCAGTATTTT TRBV12-3/TRBV12-4 - - TRBJ2-3
CASSDELEETQYF TGCGCCAGCAGCGACGAACTAGAAGAGACCCAGTACTTC TRBV4-1 - few TRBJ2-5
CASSSEGDRGRIEAFF TGTGCCAGCAGCTCGGAGGGGGACAGGGGGCGAATTGAAGCTTTCTTT TRBV6-6 TRBD1 few TRBJ1-1
CASSQTGRNEQYF TGCGCCAGCAGCCAAACCGGGAGGAACGAGCAGTACTTC TRBV4-1 TRBD2 few TRBJ2-7
CASSPIYTGELFF TGTGCCAGCAGCCCGATTTACACCGGGGAGCTGTTTTTT TRBV7-2 - - TRBJ2-2
CASSYSQGSTEAFF TGTGCCAGCAGTTACTCACAGGGTAGCACTGAAGCTTTCTTT TRBV6-5 - - TRBJ1-1
CSATRLARYQETQYF TGCAGTGCTACTAGACTAGCGAGGTACCAAGAGACCCAGTACTTC TRBV20-1 TRBD2 few TRBJ2-5
CSVEDDSSSYNEQFF TGCAGCGTTGAAGATGACAGCAGCTCCTACAATGAGCAGTTCTTC TRBV29-1 - few TRBJ2-1
CSVVLALDNEQFF TGCAGCGTTGTCCTGGCTTTGGACAATGAGCAGTTCTTC TRBV29-1 - few TRBJ2-1
CATSVEGPVGPFGIKHGMNTEAFF TGTGCCACCAGTGTGGAAGGGCCGGTCGGACCCTTCGGGATTAAACACGGCATGAACACTGAAGCTTTCTTT TRBV15 - - TRBJ1-1
CASSWKYF TGTGCCAGCAGCTGGAAGTATTTT TRBV7-9 - - TRBJ2-3
CASSQVGLNTEAFF TGCGCCAGCAGCCAAGTCGGGCTGAACACTGAAGCTTTCTTT TRBV4-1 - many TRBJ1-1
CASGLVAAEAFF TGTGCCAGCGGCCTGGTGGCAGCTGAAGCTTTCTTT TRBV27 - many TRBJ1-1
CAIWGQGGDGYTF TGTGCCATTTGGGGGCAGGGAGGCGATGGCTACACCTTC TRBV12-3/TRBV12-4 - few TRBJ1-2
CASSLVAPEYNEQFF TGCGCCAGCAGCTTGGTGGCACCTGAGTACAATGAGCAGTTCTTC TRBV5-1 - few TRBJ2-1
CASSQGHRGEAFF TGCGCCAGCAGCCAAGGGCACAGGGGAGAAGCTTTCTTT TRBV4-1 TRBD1 few TRBJ1-1
CATSDSGTGVREQFF TGTGCCACCAGTGATTCCGGGACAGGGGTACGGGAGCAGTTCTTC TRBV24-1 TRBD1 many TRBJ2-1
CSASLGTGRRETQYF TGCAGTGCTAGCCTAGGGACAGGGCGTCGGGAGACCCAGTACTTC TRBV20-1 TRBD1 few TRBJ2-5
CASSQDGGTEAFF TGTGCCAGCAGCCAAGATGGAGGGACTGAAGCTTTCTTT TRBV4-3 - many TRBJ1-1
CAGSSHPGTTSTDTQYF TGTGCCGGCAGCTCACACCCCGGGACTACAAGCACAGATACGCAGTATTTT TRBV7-2 TRBD2 - TRBJ2-3
CASIGEGKKLAKNIQYF TGTGCCAGCATAGGAGAGGGAAAGAAATTAGCCAAAAACATTCAGTACTTC TRBV28 - - TRBJ2-4
CSVEASVSYNEQFF TGCAGCGTTGAAGCGAGCGTCTCCTACAATGAGCAGTTCTTC TRBV29-1 - - TRBJ2-1
CSAVTRDRGYEQYF TGCAGTGCTGTCACCCGGGACAGGGGATACGAGCAGTACTTC TRBV20-1 TRBD1 - TRBJ2-7
CASSFGTKQGKAFF TGTGCCAGCAGTTTCGGAACAAAGCAGGGAAAAGCTTTCTTT TRBV27 - few TRBJ1-1
CASSPQETSGNEQYF TGCGCCAGCAGCCCCCAAGAGACTAGCGGGAACGAGCAGTACTTC TRBV4-1 TRBD2 - TRBJ2-7
CANSHLNSPLHF TGTGCCAACAGCCACCTTAATTCGCCCCTCCACTTT TRBV6-6 - - TRBJ1-6
CASSQDKWNTEAFF TGTGCCAGCAGCCAAGACAAGTGGAACACTGAAGCTTTCTTT TRBV4-2 - - TRBJ1-1
CAISQGSQETQYF TGTGCCATCAGCCAGGGCAGCCAAGAGACCCAGTACTTC TRBV10-3 - many TRBJ2-5
CASSPSGTRSPETQYF TGTGCCAGCAGCCCATCTGGGACTCGATCCCCCGAGACCCAGTACTTC TRBV7-2 - - TRBJ2-5
CSARKVKQGAVEETQYF TGCAGTGCTAGAAAGGTGAAACAGGGGGCTGTGGAAGAGACCCAGTACTTC TRBV20-1 TRBD1 - TRBJ2-5
CATLGQGLYEQYF TGTGCCACCTTGGGACAGGGCTTGTACGAGCAGTACTTC TRBV28 TRBD1 - TRBJ2-7
CSARDVSRRERNEQYF TGCAGTGCTAGAGACGTCTCGCGGCGGGAGAGGAACGAGCAGTACTTC TRBV20-1 TRBD2 - TRBJ2-7